This T cell receptor (beta chain) was found in a study of cytomegalovirus exposure and HLA in healthy donors. Study-level background: Of the donors genotyped, approximately 400 in all, less than 90% fell in the Caucasian-associated ancestry cluster. Study conclusions and caveats: Some public TCRs appeared in many individuals, while most sequences were rare.

CDR3 length: 15 residues. CDR1 and CDR2 (germline): MNHNS, SASEGT. Points on this clone: What it recognizes is unknown.

This PCR relied on a set of 60 Vbeta primers and 13 Jbeta primers. TCRdb keeps only in-frame clones here, not all; method: immunoSEQ multiplex PCR. Among 220,000 or so clones listed, almost 80% were seen once. The TCR was taken from a male donor in good health and CMV-seronegative. V usage is TRBV6-1 and J usage is TRBJ2-5; 8 bases agree with TRBD1. The J call may be mistaken, given a closer DNA end match to TRBJ2-7. The sequencing input was PBMCs. For the CDR3, the DNA is TGTGCCAGCAGCGAGCCCCGGGACAGGCACTACGAGCAGTACTTC. It yields the protein CASSEPRDRHYEQYF.